This paragraph covers one T cell receptor beta chain sequence. This CDR3 has 15 amino acids. The V end was cut by 2 bases, the J end by 2 bases, with 11 bases between. The germline V gene has CDR1 LGHDT and CDR2 YNNKEL (reference sequence). Sequencing was performed with immunoSEQ multiplex PCR; in TCRdb, only in-frame clones are kept and a portion is missing. This table holds some 400,000 clones, 85% to 90% found once. The data belong to a study of blood T cell repertoires in COVID-19. Across the whole study: T cells, B-cell-depleted T cells, or PBMCs supplied cDNA or gDNA.

The chain employs TRBV3-1 (or the pseudogene TRBV3-2) and TRBJ2-3, with a tentative D call TRBD2 (6 bases). The clonotype comes from a human donor in a cohort sampled during active COVID-19. The specimen sequenced was peripheral blood. Here the CDR3 reads CASSQPGLSTDTQYF. The CDR3 nucleotides are TGTGCCAGCAGCCAACCAGGACTATCCACAGATACGCAGTATTTT.